The rows below give T cell receptor beta chains drawn from one sample of a study of T cell responses to AZD1222 COVID-19 vaccine. This table comes from immunoSEQ multiplex PCR, and its TCRdb copy is limited to in-frame clones, with some not included. The sample shows over 150,000 clones, around nine tenths of them seen only once. This specimen consisted of peripheral blood, obtained 28 days after the second AZD1222 dose. These receptor sequences come from an adult who received the AZD1222 COVID-19 vaccine. Each CDR3 is given with its conserved first and last residue. D genes are given only for firm matches. Clone size, where shown, is once, few, many, or a class for clones that have expanded.

v_gene	j_gene	abundance	d_gene	CDR3aa	CDR3nt
TRBV11-2	TRBJ1-6	-	TRBD1	CASSPQGEVSPLHF	TGTGCCAGCAGCCCACAGGGGGAGGTTTCACCCCTCCACTTT
TRBV5-4	TRBJ2-3	-	-	CASSLAAATDTQYF	TGTGCCAGCAGCTTGGCTGCAGCTACAGATACGCAGTATTTT
TRBV29-1	TRBJ1-2	-	-	CSVNNGYTF	TGCAGCGTTAATAATGGCTACACCTTC
TRBV18	TRBJ1-4	-	-	CASSPPGRQTGGTNEKLFF	TGTGCCAGCTCACCACCAGGGCGGCAAACTGGGGGCACTAATGAAAAACTGTTTTTT
TRBV7-2	TRBJ2-1	-	-	CASSLEGQSYNEQFF	TGTGCCAGCAGCTTGGAGGGACAGAGCTACAATGAGCAGTTCTTC
TRBV9	TRBJ2-1	once	-	CASSPEVGDNEQFF	TGTGCCAGCAGCCCAGAAGTGGGGGACAATGAGCAGTTCTTC
TRBV30	TRBJ2-6	-	-	CAWKNTGAGANVLTF	TGTGCCTGGAAGAACACGGGGGCTGGGGCCAACGTCCTGACTTTC
TRBV15	TRBJ1-4	-	-	CATSRDRRNNEKLFF	TGTGCCACCAGCAGAGATAGAAGGAATAATGAAAAACTGTTTTTT
TRBV7-6	TRBJ1-6	once	-	CASSSADYNSPLHF	TGTGCCAGCAGTTCAGCGGACTATAATTCACCCCTCCACTTT
TRBV10-3	TRBJ2-3	-	-	CAISENPSTDTQYF	TGTGCCATCAGTGAGAACCCAAGCACAGATACGCAGTATTTT
TRBV7-3	TRBJ1-1	-	-	CASSLTLGNTEAFF	TGTGCCAGCAGCTTAACTCTGGGTAACACTGAAGCTTTCTTT
TRBV19	TRBJ1-1	-	-	CASKGGDPNFATEAFF	TGTGCCAGTAAGGGGGGGGATCCAAATTTCGCTACTGAAGCTTTCTTT
TRBV19	TRBJ1-4	-	-	CASSLRTLGLNEKLFF	TGTGCCAGTAGTCTCCGGACCTTAGGCCTTAATGAAAAACTGTTTTTT
TRBV20-1	TRBJ1-4	-	-	CSASGDATNEKLFF	TGCAGTGCTAGTGGCGATGCAACTAATGAAAAACTGTTTTTT
TRBV6-5	TRBJ1-4	-	TRBD1	CASSTTGGAGKLFF	TGTGCCAGCAGTACGACAGGGGGCGCGGGAAAACTGTTTTTT
TRBV2	TRBJ2-3	-	-	CASSDGVSSTDTQYF	TGTGCCAGCAGTGATGGCGTTTCTAGCACAGATACGCAGTATTTT
TRBV6-5	TRBJ1-2	-	-	CASTQGGAFYGYTF	TGTGCCAGTACCCAAGGGGGAGCATTCTATGGCTACACCTTC
TRBV15	TRBJ1-5	-	-	CATSRELVRMASNQPQHF	TGTGCCACCAGCAGAGAACTAGTCCGGATGGCGAGCAATCAGCCCCAGCATTTT
TRBV5-8	TRBJ1-3	few	-	CASSPRPLPGNTIYF	TGTGCCAGCAGCCCGAGACCACTACCTGGAAACACCATATATTTT
TRBV5-1	TRBJ1-2	-	-	CASSLAPRGSDYGYTF	TGCGCCAGCAGCTTGGCCCCCCGAGGCAGCGACTATGGCTACACCTTC
TRBV7-2	TRBJ1-1	-	-	CASSPNRLTMNTEAFF	TGTGCCAGCAGTCCCAACCGACTAACGATGAACACTGAAGCTTTCTTT
TRBV30	TRBJ2-3	-	-	CAWELGPDTQYF	TGTGCCTGGGAGTTGGGGCCAGATACGCAGTATTTT
TRBV7-8	TRBJ1-5	-	-	CASSLRAGPYSNQPQHF	TGTGCCAGCAGCTTAAGGGCAGGACCCTATAGCAATCAGCCCCAGCATTTT
TRBV7-9	TRBJ1-2	-	TRBD1	CASSWAGQVHGYTF	TGTGCCAGCAGCTGGGCGGGACAGGTCCATGGCTACACCTTC
TRBV5-6	TRBJ1-3	-	-	CASSLVGNSGNTIYF	TGTGCCAGCAGCTTGGTCGGGAACTCGGGAAACACCATATATTTT
TRBV10-3	TRBJ2-3	-	TRBD2	CAAASGGATDTQYF	TGTGCCGCTGCTAGCGGGGGGGCCACAGATACGCAGTATTTT
TRBV5-1	TRBJ2-3	-	TRBD2	CASNTLAGSTDTQYF	TGCGCCAGCAATACATTAGCGGGGTCGACAGATACGCAGTATTTT
TRBV7-9	TRBJ2-5	once	-	CASSYELSMETQYF	TGTGCCAGCAGTTACGAGCTATCAATGGAGACCCAGTACTTC
TRBV11-3	TRBJ1-1	-	-	CASSPGGSGVTEAFF	TGTGCCAGCAGCCCGGGGGGTTCCGGGGTCACTGAAGCTTTCTTT
TRBV5-1	TRBJ2-7	-	-	CASSPTPQGPKSYEQYF	TGCGCCAGCAGCCCGACCCCGCAGGGGCCAAAATCCTACGAGCAGTACTTC
TRBV7-2	TRBJ1-5	-	-	CASSFGGPVVQPQHF	TGTGCCAGCAGCTTCGGCGGCCCTGTCGTTCAGCCCCAGCATTTT
TRBV19	TRBJ1-5	-	-	CASHDNYQPQHF	TGTGCCAGTCACGACAACTATCAGCCCCAGCATTTT
TRBV6-6	TRBJ2-2	-	-	CASSRRIVPQKSGELFF	TGTGCCAGCAGTCGACGGATTGTCCCACAGAAGTCCGGGGAGCTGTTTTTT
TRBV20-1	TRBJ1-1	-	-	CSANPDAFF	TGCAGTGCTAATCCAGACGCTTTCTTT
TRBV7-9	TRBJ2-7	-	-	CASSLSLSYEQYF	TGTGCCAGCAGCTTAAGCCTCTCCTACGAGCAGTACTTC
TRBV5-1	TRBJ1-1	-	-	CASSLASDGFGATEAFF	TGCGCCAGCAGCTTGGCTTCTGATGGCTTTGGCGCCACTGAAGCTTTCTTT
TRBV24-1	TRBJ2-7	-	-	CATRANRRPFSYEQYF	TGTGCCACCAGAGCCAACAGGAGACCCTTCTCCTACGAGCAGTACTTC
TRBV18	TRBJ1-3	-	-	CASSPWASGASGNTIYF	TGTGCCAGCTCACCATGGGCCTCAGGCGCCTCTGGAAACACCATATATTTT